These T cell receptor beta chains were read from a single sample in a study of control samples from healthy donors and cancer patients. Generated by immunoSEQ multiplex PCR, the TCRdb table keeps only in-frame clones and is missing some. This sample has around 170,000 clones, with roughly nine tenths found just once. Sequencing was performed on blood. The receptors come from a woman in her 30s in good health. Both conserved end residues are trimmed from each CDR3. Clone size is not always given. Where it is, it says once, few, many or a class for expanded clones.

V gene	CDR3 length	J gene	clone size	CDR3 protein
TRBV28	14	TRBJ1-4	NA	ASSLPGGNRIEKLF
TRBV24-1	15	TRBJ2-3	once	ATRDSYSGTGADTQY
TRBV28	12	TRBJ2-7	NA	ATQDRGASYEQY
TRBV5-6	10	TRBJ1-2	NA	ASSLGRSSYT
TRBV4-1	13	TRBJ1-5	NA	ASSWGDRVRQPQH
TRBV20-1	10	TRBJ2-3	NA	SASGTPDTQY
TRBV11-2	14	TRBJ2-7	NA	ASSLRTSGRNYEQY
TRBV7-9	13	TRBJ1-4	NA	ASSLLEDRGEKLF
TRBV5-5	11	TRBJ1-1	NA	ATPWKDNTEAF
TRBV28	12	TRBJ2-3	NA	ASTRTGGLDTQY
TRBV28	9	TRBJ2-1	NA	ASSVGNEQF
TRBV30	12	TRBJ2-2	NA	AWSTPGSTGELF
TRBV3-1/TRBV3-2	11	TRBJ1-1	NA	ASSQDSTGEAF
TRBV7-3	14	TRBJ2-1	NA	ASSLKTSGRTNEQF
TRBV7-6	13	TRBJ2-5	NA	ASSLTGEYQETQY
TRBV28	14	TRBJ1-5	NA	ASSFSDRGYNQPQH
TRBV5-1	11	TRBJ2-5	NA	ASSLSGQETQY
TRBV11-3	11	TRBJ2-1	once	ASSSGFYNEQF
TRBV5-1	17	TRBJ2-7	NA	ASSFIPLVSGSISYEQY
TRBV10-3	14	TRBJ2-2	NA	ATEPWTGGNTGELF
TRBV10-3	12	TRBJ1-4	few	ATTERATNEKLF
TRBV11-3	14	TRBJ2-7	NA	ASSRRGTGMRNEQY
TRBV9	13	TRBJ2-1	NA	ASSGRTGANNEQF
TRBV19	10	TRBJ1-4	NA	ASNGDDGKLF
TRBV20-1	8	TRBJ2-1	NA	SASKDEQF
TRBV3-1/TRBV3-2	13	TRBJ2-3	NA	ASSKGLTPADTQY
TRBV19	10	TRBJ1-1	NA	ASRNVNTEAF
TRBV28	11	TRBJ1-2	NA	ASSPWAVYGYT
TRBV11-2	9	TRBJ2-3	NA	ATARTDTQY
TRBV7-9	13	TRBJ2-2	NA	ASSNPWGYGGELF
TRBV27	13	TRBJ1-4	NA	ASSLRRGTNEKLF
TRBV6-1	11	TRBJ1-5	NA	ASSERFNQPQH
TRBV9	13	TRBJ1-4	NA	ASSETGFTNEKLF
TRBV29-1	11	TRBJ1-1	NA	SARTGGNTEAF
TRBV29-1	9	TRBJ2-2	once	SPPGYGELF
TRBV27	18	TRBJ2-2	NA	ASKAEGVAGRPGDTGELF
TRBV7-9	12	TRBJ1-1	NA	ASTWGTEHTEAF
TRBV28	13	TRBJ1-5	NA	ASRLGAPESQPQH
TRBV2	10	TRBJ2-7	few	ASSEAADPQY
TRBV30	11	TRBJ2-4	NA	AWSRPAKNIQY
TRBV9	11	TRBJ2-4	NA	ASSADRANIQY
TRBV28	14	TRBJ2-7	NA	ASSYPRLAGTYEQY
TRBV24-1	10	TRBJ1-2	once	ATSRADYGYT
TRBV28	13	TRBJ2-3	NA	ASSFSGGLSDTQY
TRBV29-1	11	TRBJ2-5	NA	SVVTMAQETQY
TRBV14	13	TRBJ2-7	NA	ASSQGPRGSYEQY
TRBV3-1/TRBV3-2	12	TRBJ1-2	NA	ASGDRGSNYGYT
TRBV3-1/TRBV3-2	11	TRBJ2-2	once	ASSFSLSGELF
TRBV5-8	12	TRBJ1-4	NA	ASSWGNGGEKLF
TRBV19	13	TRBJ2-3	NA	ASSITYTRRDTQY
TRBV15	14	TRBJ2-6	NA	ATTDSHGSGANVLT
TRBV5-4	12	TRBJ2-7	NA	ASSSADTTYEQY
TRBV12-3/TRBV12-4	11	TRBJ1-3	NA	ASSLGSGNTIY
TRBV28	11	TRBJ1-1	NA	ASSLQFDTEAF
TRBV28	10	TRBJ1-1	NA	ASSLGYTEAF
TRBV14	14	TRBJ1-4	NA	ASSQDQPGRGEKLF
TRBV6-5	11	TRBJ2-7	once	ASSQLPPGEQY
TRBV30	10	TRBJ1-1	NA	AWSVLGDLAF